This T cell receptor (beta chain) derives from a study of preoperative IRX-2 immunotherapy in early breast cancer. Assay used: immunoSEQ multiplex PCR; TCRdb lists only in-frame clones, some missing. The table lists about 23,000 clones, around 91% of them singletons, with about 9.4% in the top ten. This clone was detected only once. Treatment described: preoperative locoregional IRX-2 cytokine immunotherapy. Patients received preoperative, locoregional IRX-2 cytokine immunotherapy in a phase Ib study. The specimen was tumor tissue, collected after IRX-2 immunotherapy. The clonotype originates from a human donor with breast cancer.

CDR3 nucleotide sequence: TGCGCCAGCAGCTTGGCCAGAGACAGGGGCCCAGATACGCAGTATTTT. It encodes CASSLARDRGPDTQYF. This sequence joins TRBV5-1 and TRBJ2-3, with 8 positions matching TRBD1. Germline V gives CDR1 SGHRS, CDR2 YFSETQ. The V segment lost 0 bases and the J segment 4 bases; nucleotides outside the gene matches: 7. This CDR3 has 16 residues.